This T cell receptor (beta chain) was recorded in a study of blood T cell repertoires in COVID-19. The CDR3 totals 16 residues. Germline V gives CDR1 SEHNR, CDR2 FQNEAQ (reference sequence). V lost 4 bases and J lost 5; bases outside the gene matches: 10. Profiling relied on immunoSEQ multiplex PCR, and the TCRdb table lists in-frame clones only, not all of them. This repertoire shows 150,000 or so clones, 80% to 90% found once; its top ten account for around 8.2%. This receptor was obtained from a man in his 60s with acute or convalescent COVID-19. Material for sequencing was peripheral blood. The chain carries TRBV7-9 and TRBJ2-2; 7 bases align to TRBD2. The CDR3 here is CASSSPGWGGTGELFF. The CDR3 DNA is TGTGCCAGCAGCTCCCCGGGATGGGGGGGAACCGGGGAGCTGTTTTTT. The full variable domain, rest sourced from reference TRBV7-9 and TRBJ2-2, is DTGVSQNPRHKITKRGQNVTFRCDPISEHNRLYWYRQTLGQGPEFLTYFQNEAQLEKSRLLSDRFSAERPKGSFSTLEIQRTEQGDSAMYLCASSSPGWGGTGELFFGEGSRLTVL.